Each of the 5 T cell receptor beta chains below was sequenced from the same sample in a study of blood T cell repertoires in COVID-19. Measured with immunoSEQ multiplex PCR; TCRdb has only the in-frame clones, and not every one. The data show about 240,000 clones, roughly 80% seen once. The specimen sequenced was peripheral blood. These receptors were collected from a woman of 80 years or more with acute or convalescent COVID-19.

This clone was counted once. Here the CDR3 reads CASNGYSNQPQHF. The CDR3 DNA sequence: TGTGCCAGCAACGGGTATAGCAATCAGCCCCAGCATTTT. The chain couples TRBV6-5 to TRBJ1-5; D remains ambiguous. Germline CDR1 and CDR2: MNHEY and SVGAGI. The CDR3 is 13 residues long. V was pared by 7 bases and J by 0 bases, with 7 bases between.

The gene calls are TRBV5-1 and TRBJ2-5; D is possibly TRBD2 (6 bases). The germline gives CDR1 SGHRS, CDR2 YFSETQ. The CDR3 contains 17 residues. Trimming removed 1 base at V and 5 bases at J, with 21 bases between. CDR3 sequence: CASSLSPIVSGRETQYF. CDR3 sequence (DNA): TGCGCCAGCAGCTTGAGCCCAATTGTCTCGGGGAGGGAGACCCAGTACTTC. The full variable domain, in which reference TRBV5-1 and TRBJ2-5 provide the parts outside the CDR3, is KAGVTQTPRYLIKTRGQQVTLSCSPISGHRSVSWYQQTPGQGLQFLFEYFSETQRNKGNFPGRFSGRQFSNSRSEMNVSTLELGDSALYLCASSLSPIVSGRETQYFGPGTRLLVL.

The rearrangement joins TRBV5-1 to TRBJ2-3, with D tentatively TRBD2 (7 bases). Germline CDR1 reads SGHRS; CDR2 reads YFSETQ. Trimming left V 0 bases short and J 8 bases short, with 16 bases between. The CDR3 has 15 residues. CDR3 nucleotide sequence: TGCGCCAGCAGCTTGGAGGGAGGGGGGTTTGGTACGCAGTATTTT. Protein sequence: CASSLEGGGFGTQYF.

This chain connects TRBV27 to TRBJ1-2; 10 bases fit TRBD1. The CDR3 length is 13 residues. The junction had 3 bases not matched to a gene; V was cut back by 6 bases and J by 5 bases. Germline CDR1 is MNHEY and CDR2 is SMNVEV (reference sequence). The CDR3 here is CASRTGQGYGYTF. As DNA, the CDR3 is TGTGCCAGCAGAACGGGACAGGGGTATGGCTACACCTTC.

The chain joins TRBV28 to TRBJ2-2; 9 bases match TRBD1. This CDR3 spans 14 amino acids. Germline-derived CDR1 and CDR2 are MDHEN and SYDVKM. V trimming: 7 bases; J trimming: 6 bases; junction bases outside the gene matches: 6. The CDR3 protein is CASMSWTGAGELFF. The DNA for the CDR3 is TGTGCCAGCATGTCCTGGACAGGGGCCGGGGAGCTGTTTTTT.